What follows describes a single T cell receptor beta chain. Its specificity is unknown. The assay was immunoSEQ multiplex PCR, and TCRdb's table has in-frame clones only and misses some. The sample shows roughly 2,000,000 clones, roughly 94% of them seen only once. V lost 0 bases, J lost 1 base, and 9 bases lay in between. Germline CDR1 and CDR2: SEHNR and FQNEAQ (reference sequence). The CDR3 is made up of 15 amino acids. This sample is part of a study of shared clonotypes between healthy human individuals. Study details: A donor's plate count was three for CD4 naive and three for CD4 memory; CD8 naive had two and CD8 memory one.

General study points: Rarefaction gave evidence that sorted-subset sequencing remained incomplete despite large depth. In this cohort, only blood was sampled, and tissue repertoires likely differ. The authors expected sequencing depth to affect clonotype sharing among donors.

Naive CD8 cells, CD45RO-negative and positively selected for CCR7, excluded terminally differentiated effector memory CD45RA+ cells. The V call is TRBV7-9, the J call TRBJ2-5, with D possibly TRBD1 on 5 matching bases. Sequenced: naive CD8+ T cells sorted from blood. This receptor was identified in a man younger than 30 in good health. The CDR3 nucleotides read TGTGCCAGCAGCTTAGCGGACATTTTCCAAGAGACCCAGTACTTC. Residues: CASSLADIFQETQYF.